This T cell receptor beta chain was recorded in a study of T cell repertoires in cytomegalovirus infection. Via MiXCR, TCRdb re-called the reads, giving one row per CDR3 protein. There are 90,000 to 120,000 distinct CDR3 sequences in the sample; 20% to 25% occur only once, and about 39% lies in the top ten. J lost 4 bases, V lost 4 bases, and 3 bases had no gene match. The CDR3 totals 14 residues. The material sequenced was CD8+ T cells from PBMCs. This sequence originates from a human donor in good health (CMV status not recorded). Some clones in this sample may be carry-over from other donors' samples. The chain joins TRBV12-3 or TRBV12-4 to TRBJ2-3, with 9 positions matching TRBD1. The CDR3 region has the DNA TGTGCCAGCAGTTCGACAGGGGGAGCAGATACGCAGTATTTT. It yields the protein CASSSTGGADTQYF.